Shown below are 17 T cell receptor beta chains from a single sample sequenced in a study of early T cells in non-severe SARS-CoV-2 infection. TCRdb independently ran MiXCR on the 5' RACE reads; one entry per CDR3 protein. The data contain under 85,000 distinct CDR3 sequences, about 10% of them singletons. Source material: whole blood. The source of these receptors is an adult who was a healthcare worker with PCR-confirmed SARS-CoV-2 infection or an uninfected control (not recorded which).

The J gene is TRBJ1-5, the V gene TRBV2; 8 nucleotides align to TRBD1. J gave up 7 bases and V 11 bases, and 10 bases lay outside the gene matches. The CDR3 sequence is 13 residues long. Germline V gene data show CDR1 as SNHLY and CDR2 as FYNNEI. The CDR3 here is CACHQGAGQPQHF. The DNA of the CDR3 is TGTGCCTGTCACCAGGGGGCGGGGCAGCCCCAGCATTTT.

This clonotype was found a few times. This chain uses TRBV11-2 with TRBJ2-1; D unresolved. This CDR3 comprises 14 residues. Trimming removed 6 bases from V and 4 bases from J, with 13 bases in between. Germline CDR1 and CDR2: SGHAT and FQNNGV. The CDR3 DNA follows: TGTGCCAGCAGTTCATTACGCACATACAATGAGCAGTTCTTC. Translation: CASSSLRTYNEQFF. Full variable domain (remainder filled in from reference TRBV11-2 and TRBJ2-1): EAGVAQSPRYKIIEKRQSVAFWCNPISGHATLYWYQQILGQGPKLLIQFQNNGVVDDSQLPKDRFSAERLKGVDSTLKIQPAKLEDSAVYLCASSSLRTYNEQFFGPGTRLTVL.

A few counts support this clonotype. The J gene is TRBJ2-2, the V gene TRBV7-2; D is possibly TRBD1 or TRBD2 (6 bases each). This CDR3 is 15 amino acids long. In germline, CDR1 is SGHTA, CDR2 FQGNSA. V lost 8 bases and J 5 bases, leaving 18 bases between the germline ends. The CDR3 DNA follows: TGTGCCAGCCCTAGAGGGGGGCTTTGGACCGGGGAGCTGTTTTTT. This sequence encodes CASPRGGLWTGELFF.

This clonotype showed up many times. The chain carries TRBV24-1 and TRBJ2-1; the D is unclear. CDR3 size: 14 residues. Germline-derived CDR1 and CDR2 are KGHDR and SFDVKD. Trimming took off 0 bases at V and 2 bases at J, with 4 bases between the two ends. CDR3 loop: CATSDLSAYNEQFF. CDR3 nucleotides: TGTGCCACCAGTGATTTGTCTGCCTACAATGAGCAGTTCTTC.

V and J are TRBV7-9 and TRBJ1-5; TRBD1 is a possible D gene (5 bases). Trimming removed 5 bases at V and 5 bases at J, with 10 bases between. The length of the CDR3 is 13 residues. Per the germline V gene, CDR1 is SEHNR and CDR2 is FQNEAQ (reference sequence). The CDR3 nucleotides are TGTGCCAGCAGCCCCCAGGGTGATCAGCCCCAGCATTTT. This gives the protein CASSPQGDQPQHF.

The rearrangement joins TRBV3-1 to TRBJ2-7, with D perhaps TRBD1 (6 bases). The germline V and J ends were trimmed by 0 bases and 3 bases, with 12 bases remaining between them. Germline V lookup: CDR1 LGHDT, CDR2 YNNKEL (reference sequence). The length of the CDR3 is 15 residues. The CDR3 sequence is CASSQEFGGFYEQYF. The CDR3 DNA is TGTGCCAGCAGCCAAGAATTTGGGGGCTTCTACGAGCAGTACTTC.

This rearrangement joins TRBV7-9 to TRBJ2-1; no firm D call. The CDR3 contains 11 residues. Germline CDR1 is SEHNR and CDR2 is FQNEAQ (reference sequence). Trimming cost V 11 bases and J 5 bases, with 10 bases left between them. DNA for the CDR3: TGTGCCTCTCAGCAAGACAATGAGCAGTTCTTC. It encodes CASQQDNEQFF.

The table lists this clonotype with a few counts. V and J are TRBV11-1 and TRBJ2-7; D remains unclear. CDR1 and CDR2 (germline): SGHAT, FQDESV (reference sequence). The V gene lost 3 bases and the J gene lost 2 bases, with 8 bases spanning the gap. The CDR3 spans 13 residues. CDR3 in amino acids: CASSFRSTYEQYF. The CDR3 nucleotides read TGTGCCAGCAGCTTCAGATCAACCTACGAGCAGTACTTC.

The sample holds a few counts of this clonotype. J is TRBJ1-5 and V is TRBV9; D is unclear. Per the germline V gene, CDR1 is SGDLS and CDR2 is YYNGEE. This CDR3 is built from 15 residues. V was trimmed by 0 bases and J by 0 bases, leaving 7 bases between them. This CDR3 is CASSVDGYSNQPQHF. The CDR3 bases are TGTGCCAGCAGCGTAGACGGCTATAGCAATCAGCCCCAGCATTTT.

This clonotype has a count of ten or more. V is TRBV20-1 and J is TRBJ2-3; 7 bases match TRBD2. The ends lost 3 bases at V and 2 bases at J; junction bases unmatched: 8. CDR1 and CDR2 (germline): DFQATT, SNEGSKA (reference sequence). The CDR3 loop spans 15 amino acids. The chain's CDR3 is CSARLRGTTTDTQYF. The DNA for the CDR3 is TGCAGTGCTAGGTTGCGGGGGACTACCACAGATACGCAGTATTTT.

This clonotype has a count of ten or more. The genes are TRBV19 and TRBJ2-1; D unresolved. Between the trimmed V and J ends, which lost 0 bases and 3 bases, there was a span of 3 bases. Germline V lookup: CDR1 LNHDA, CDR2 SQIVND (reference sequence). This CDR3 comprises 13 residues. The CDR3 loop reads CASSIDRYNEQFF. The CDR3, as DNA: TGTGCCAGTAGTATAGATCGCTACAATGAGCAGTTCTTC. Looking up the rest from reference TRBV19 and TRBJ2-1 gives the full variable domain: DGGITQSPKYLFRKEGQNVTLSCEQNLNHDAMYWYRQDPGQGLRLIYYSQIVNDFQKGDIAEGYSVSREKKESFPLTVTSAQKNPTAFYLCASSIDRYNEQFFGPGTRLTVL.

There are many counts of this clonotype. This chain links TRBV6-2 or TRBV6-3 with TRBJ2-1; the D gene is possibly TRBD2 (6 bases). The CDR3 is 15 residues long. Germline V gene data show CDR1 as MNHEY and CDR2 as SVGEGT. The V and J ends lost 7 bases and 4 bases respectively, with 17 bases between them. CDR3 region: CASISPGTGYNEQFF. CDR3 nucleotide sequence: TGTGCCAGCATCTCCCCTGGGACTGGGTACAATGAGCAGTTCTTC.

This clonotype was seen many times. The chain combines TRBV10-3 with TRBJ2-3; TRBD2 is a possible D gene (5 bases). Trimming removed 3 bases from V and 5 bases from J, with 9 bases in between. The CDR3 runs to 13 residues. CDR1 is ENHRY and CDR2 is SYGVKD in the germline V gene. The CDR3 nucleotides are TGTGCCATCAGTGATACGGGAAAAGATACGCAGTATTTT. This sequence encodes CAISDTGKDTQYF.

The chain uses TRBV7-8 and TRBJ2-3; no firm D call. Germline V gene data show CDR1 as SGHVS and CDR2 as FQNEAQ. Trimming left V 0 bases short and J 2 bases short, with 6 bases between. The CDR3 has 14 residues. The CDR3 is CASSLAGYTDTQYF. In DNA, the CDR3 is TGTGCCAGCAGCTTAGCAGGGTACACAGATACGCAGTATTTT.

This sequence joins TRBV7-2 and TRBJ1-6; D ambiguous. This CDR3 comprises 15 residues. Trimming removed 8 bases at V and 0 bases at J, with 11 bases between. Per germline, CDR1 SGHTA and CDR2 FQGNSA. CDR3: CASVMGSSYNSPLHF. The CDR3 region has the DNA TGTGCCAGCGTTATGGGGAGCTCCTATAATTCACCCCTCCACTTT.

The chain recombines TRBV7-3 with TRBJ2-1; D perhaps matches TRBD2 (7 bases). CDR3 length equals 15 residues. Between the trimmed V and J ends, which lost 5 bases and 7 bases, there was a span of 18 bases. In germline, CDR1 is SGHTA, CDR2 FQGTGA. Here the CDR3 DNA reads TGTGCCAGCAGCCCCCCGGGGGGCAACGTGAATGAGCAGTTCTTC. Translation gives CASSPPGGNVNEQFF.

CDR3: CASSRWGNHRNEQFF. The CDR3 DNA sequence: TGTGCCAGCAGCCGTTGGGGGAACCACCGCAATGAGCAGTTCTTC. The chain carries TRBV7-9 and TRBJ2-1; either TRBD1 or TRBD2 may fit D (5 bases each). The germline gives CDR1 SEHNR, CDR2 FQNEAQ (reference sequence). Deletions cut 5 bases from V and 6 bases from J, with 17 bases between. The CDR3 covers 15 residues.